One and the same sample provided the 16 T cell receptor beta chains below, sequenced in a study of naive and memory T cell subsets. Both TRBC1 and TRBC2 were covered by a beta constant-region primer of two equimolar oligonucleotides. TCRdb recomputed calls from the UMI-ligation and nested PCR reads with MiXCR, one row per CDR3 protein. This repertoire shows 140,000 to 150,000 distinct CDR3 sequences, over 15% found once; its top ten account for about 0.15%. Sequencing input: naive CD4+ T cells from blood. Receptors were obtained from a human donor in good health.

The chain uses TRBV2 and TRBJ2-7, with D tentatively TRBD2 (6 bases). Between the trimmed V and J ends, which lost 6 bases and 0 bases, there was a span of 12 bases. CDR1 and CDR2 from the germline V gene are SNHLY and FYNNEI. The CDR3 totals 14 residues. The CDR3 nucleotides are TGTGCCAGCAGGGGACTCGCGAGCTCCTACGAGCAGTACTTC. Its protein product is CASRGLASSYEQYF.

This clonotype appeared once. V gene TRBV12-3 or TRBV12-4 combines with J gene TRBJ1-4, with a tentative D call TRBD1 (5 bases). The V end was cut by 6 bases, the J end by 2 bases, with 7 bases between. The CDR3 is 13 amino acids. DNA of the CDR3: TGTGCCAGCAGGACAGCCACTAATGAAAAACTGTTTTTT. It codes for CASRTATNEKLFF.

The chain couples TRBV7-9 to TRBJ2-1; D ambiguous. Between the trimmed V and J ends, which lost 0 bases and 4 bases, there was a span of 10 bases. CDR1 and CDR2 from the germline V gene are SEHNR and FQNEAQ (reference sequence). This CDR3 has 15 amino acids. In nucleotides, the CDR3 is TGTGCCAGCAGCTTAGCAACTCAGTTGTACAATGAGCAGTTCTTC. It translates to CASSLATQLYNEQFF.

This clonotype was seen a few times. V gene TRBV7-2 combines with J gene TRBJ2-4; either TRBD1 or TRBD2 may fit D (5 bases each). CDR3 size: 15 residues. Germline CDR1 and CDR2: SGHTA and FQGNSA. V was pared by 5 bases and J by 8 bases, with 19 bases between. The CDR3 DNA follows: TGTGCCAGCAGCCGAGCGCAGGGTACGAGGGACATTCAGTACTTC. Translation: CASSRAQGTRDIQYF.

This clonotype came up a few times. This rearrangement joins TRBV29-1 to TRBJ2-7; D might be TRBD1 or TRBD2, each matching 5 bases. The CDR3 is 13 residues long. Germline CDR1 reads SQVTM; CDR2 reads ANQGSEA. V lost 7 bases to trimming and J lost 2 bases, with 15 bases between them. For the CDR3, the DNA is TGCAGCGCCTCCCGGGACGCCGCCTACGAGCAGTACTTC. Encoded protein: CSASRDAAYEQYF.

This clonotype was observed a handful of times. The genes are TRBV12-3 or TRBV12-4 and TRBJ2-1; D is uncertain. Trimming stripped 4 bases from V and 0 bases from J, with 7 bases between. This CDR3 spans 14 amino acids. The CDR3 DNA is TGTGCCAGCAGTTGGGGTAGCTCCTACAATGAGCAGTTCTTC. This gives the protein CASSWGSSYNEQFF.

In its sample, this clonotype was seen a few times. V is TRBV5-1 and J is TRBJ1-2; D gene uncertain. This CDR3 is 13 amino acids long. Germline CDR1 SGHRS, CDR2 YFSETQ. V lost 2 bases and J 4 bases, leaving 9 bases between the germline ends. The CDR3 coding sequence is TGCGCCAGCAGCTTACGGGCCGTCTATGGCTACACCTTC. It encodes CASSLRAVYGYTF. Based on the CDR3 plus reference TRBV5-1 and TRBJ1-2, the full variable domain is KAGVTQTPRYLIKTRGQQVTLSCSPISGHRSVSWYQQTPGQGLQFLFEYFSETQRNKGNFPGRFSGRQFSNSRSEMNVSTLELGDSALYLCASSLRAVYGYTFGSGTRLTVV.

In its sample, this clonotype was seen a few times. The rearrangement uses TRBV6-2 or TRBV6-3 and TRBJ2-7; 7 positions match TRBD2. This CDR3 comprises 15 residues. V gave up 8 bases and J gave up 3 bases; unmatched junction bases: 13. CDR1 is MNHEY and CDR2 is SVGEGT in the germline V gene. The CDR3 nucleotides are TGTGCCAGCGTCCGGTTCGGCGGGAGTAACTACGAGCAGTACTTC. The encoded protein is CASVRFGGSNYEQYF.

This clonotype turned up a few times. V and J are TRBV27 and TRBJ2-2; D perhaps matches TRBD1 (6 bases). In germline, CDR1 is MNHEY, CDR2 SMNVEV (reference sequence). The V end lost 5 bases, the J end lost 4 bases, and 17 bases lay between the germline ends. CDR3 length: 16 amino acids. In nucleotides, the CDR3 is TGTGCCAGCAGTCCACGCAGGGGAAGGGGCACCGGGGAGCTGTTTTTT. Its translation: CASSPRRGRGTGELFF.

This clonotype has a count of ten or more. This rearrangement joins TRBV28 to TRBJ2-3; 14 bases are a match to TRBD2. V gave up 5 bases and J gave up 9 bases; unmatched junction bases: 10. The germline gives CDR1 MDHEN, CDR2 SYDVKM. This CDR3 has 16 amino acids. CDR3 sequence (DNA): TGTGCCAGCAGTCTAAGACTAGCGGGAGGGCAAGGAACGCAGTATTTT. It specifies CASSLRLAGGQGTQYF.

This clonotype has a handful of counts. The V and J genes are TRBV28 and TRBJ2-6; no clear D gene. The ends were cut back, 4 bases at V and 1 base at J, with 14 bases in the middle. This CDR3 is built from 17 residues. Germline CDR1 and CDR2: MDHEN and SYDVKM. CDR3 residues: CASSSLGRRSGANVLTF. DNA of the CDR3: TGTGCCAGCAGTTCTCTAGGACGGAGATCTGGGGCCAACGTCCTGACTTTC. Combining the CDR3 with reference TRBV28 and TRBJ2-6 gives the whole variable domain DVKVTQSSRYLVKRTGEKVFLECVQDMDHENMFWYRQDPGLGLRLIYFSYDVKMKEKGDIPEGYSVSREKKERFSLILESASTNQTSMYLCASSSLGRRSGANVLTFGAGSRLTVL.

The V gene is TRBV18, the J gene TRBJ2-3; 9 bases agree with TRBD1. The CDR3 runs to 16 residues. Germline-derived CDR1 and CDR2 are KGHSH and LQKENI. V was pared by 3 bases and J by 1 base, with 5 bases of the junction left unmatched. As DNA, the CDR3 is TGTGCCAGCTCACCTACAGGGGGCCAAGGCACAGATACGCAGTATTTT. Translation: CASSPTGGQGTDTQYF.

Comments on this clonotype: With a much larger clone just one base away, this may be a read error. This chain joins TRBV7-2 and TRBJ1-5, with D possibly being TRBD1 (6 bases). Per germline, CDR1 SGHTA and CDR2 FQGNSA. CDR3 length: 13 residues. Deletions cut 5 bases from V and 3 bases from J, with 8 bases between. The CDR3, as DNA: TGTGCCAGCAGCGGACAGACCAATCAGCCCCAGCATTTT. Encoded protein: CASSGQTNQPQHF.

In its sample, this clonotype was seen a few times. The gene calls are TRBV28 and TRBJ2-7; the D gene is possibly TRBD1 (6 bases). The V and J ends lost 4 bases and 5 bases respectively, with 9 bases between them. The CDR3 has 12 amino acids. CDR1 and CDR2 from the germline V gene are MDHEN and SYDVKM. This chain's CDR3 is CASSYRVHEQYF. CDR3 nucleotides: TGTGCCAGCAGTTACAGGGTACACGAGCAGTACTTC.

This clonotype was found a few times. This chain uses TRBV20-1 with TRBJ2-7; 12 bases match TRBD2. Trimming cost V 8 bases and J 3 bases; bases outside gene matches: 2. CDR1 is DFQATT and CDR2 is SNEGSKA in the germline V gene (reference sequence). The CDR3 totals 12 residues. CDR3 sequence (DNA): TGCAGTAGACTAGCGGGAGTCTACGAGCAGTACTTC. Translating it yields CSRLAGVYEQYF.

The sample holds many counts of this clonotype. The V and J genes are TRBV5-5 and TRBJ2-5; D gene unclear. With 0 bases removed from V and 0 bases from J, the gap between germline ends came to 12 bases. The CDR3 is 16 amino acids. CDR1 is SGHKS, CDR2 YYEKEE, per germline (reference sequence). CDR3 residues: CASSLVPHSYQETQYF. The CDR3 nucleotides read TGTGCCAGCAGCTTGGTTCCCCACAGCTACCAAGAGACCCAGTACTTC.